Listed here are 21 T cell receptor beta chains from one sample, sequenced in a study of identical twins. TCRdb processed the 5' RACE reads anew with MiXCR; each CDR3 protein has one entry. The repertoire holds under 300,000 distinct CDR3 sequences, with approximately 5.9% as singletons. A further study also used this sample, focusing on T cells expressing NK-cell markers.

The sequenced sample was CD8+ T cells sorted from blood. The receptors here all came from a woman aged 18-30 years in good health.

This clonotype occurred many times. The DNA for the CDR3 is TGTGCCAGCAGTGAGAAGCCTACCACAGATACGCAGTATTTT. It encodes CASSEKPTTDTQYF. This chain connects TRBV2 to TRBJ2-3; no clear D. Trimming took off 3 bases at V and 2 bases at J, with 9 bases between the two ends. The CDR3 has 14 residues. Germline V gene data show CDR1 as SNHLY and CDR2 as FYNNEI.

This clonotype was counted only a few times. The chain uses TRBV27 and TRBJ2-1, with D hard to call. The CDR3 runs 11 residues. Per germline, CDR1 MNHEY and CDR2 SMNVEV (reference sequence). V shed 4 bases and J shed 10 bases, with 8 bases lying between them. CDR3 sequence: CASSYNSEQFF. The CDR3 DNA reads TGTGCCAGCAGTTACAACAGCGAGCAGTTCTTC.

This clonotype was counted a few times. The J gene is TRBJ2-1, the V gene TRBV7-8; TRBD1 or TRBD2 may be the D gene (5 bases each). Germline V gives CDR1 SGHVS, CDR2 FQNEAQ. The CDR3 sequence is 16 residues long. Trimming took off 3 bases at V and 1 base at J, with 13 bases between the two ends. CDR3 nucleotide sequence: TGTGCCAGCAGCTTGGGACGACCTGAATCCTACAATGAGCAGTTCTTC. This gives the protein CASSLGRPESYNEQFF.

V is TRBV7-9 and J is TRBJ2-7; D might be TRBD1 (5 bases). Germline V CDR1 and CDR2: SEHNR, FQNEAQ (reference sequence). CDR3 length: 15 residues. Between the trimmed V and J ends, which lost 6 bases and 0 bases, there was a span of 15 bases. The CDR3, as DNA: TGTGCCAGCAGGCCCCAGGGTAGGGACTCCTACGAGCAGTACTTC. It translates to CASRPQGRDSYEQYF.

This clonotype was detected a few times. The chain uses TRBV29-1 and TRBJ2-1, with unresolved D. Deletions cut 0 bases from V and 4 bases from J, with 10 bases between. CDR1 and CDR2 (germline): SQVTM, ANQGSEA. CDR3 size: 14 residues. Here the CDR3 reads CSVEDRGHYNEQFF. CDR3 nucleotides: TGCAGCGTTGAAGATCGTGGCCATTACAATGAGCAGTTCTTC.

There are many counts of this clonotype. The chain is built from TRBV6-1 and TRBJ1-1; TRBD1 matches 8 bases. CDR3 length: 16 residues. Germline CDR1 is MNHNS and CDR2 is SASEGT. J was trimmed by 1 base and V by 6 bases; bases with no gene match: 10. The CDR3 loop is CASRLTGDGGNTEAFF. The CDR3 DNA reads TGTGCCAGCAGGCTGACAGGGGATGGGGGGAACACTGAAGCTTTCTTT.

The gene calls are TRBV19 and TRBJ1-5; D not certain. CDR1 is LNHDA and CDR2 is SQIVND in the germline V gene (reference sequence). The CDR3 totals 15 residues. V was cut by 1 base and J by 1 base, with 8 bases left in between. CDR3 amino acids: CASSIGGESNQPQHF. CDR3 nucleotides: TGTGCCAGTAGTATAGGCGGGGAGAGCAATCAGCCCCAGCATTTT.

This clonotype was found a few times. This chain joins TRBV6-5 and TRBJ2-2; D not resolved. Trimming removed 7 bases at V and 8 bases at J, with 11 bases between. The germline V gene encodes CDR1 MNHEY and CDR2 SVGAGI. This CDR3 is 12 amino acids long. The CDR3, as DNA: TGTGCCAGCACCTACGGCCGGGGGGAGCTGTTTTTT. Translated, it gives CASTYGRGELFF.

V usage is TRBV12-3 or TRBV12-4 and J usage is TRBJ1-1, with D perhaps TRBD1 (5 bases). The CDR3 sequence is 15 residues long. V lost 2 bases, J lost 3 bases, and 13 bases lay in between. The CDR3 coding sequence is TGTGCCAGCAGTTTAACAGTCGGGGCCTACACTGAAGCTTTCTTT. Its protein is CASSLTVGAYTEAFF.

This clonotype was detected only a few times. The chain is built from TRBV30 and TRBJ2-1; D gene ambiguous. Looked up from germline, CDR1 is GTSNPN and CDR2 is SVGIG (reference sequence). The CDR3 runs to 14 residues. The V gene lost 6 bases and the J gene lost 0 bases, with 12 bases spanning the gap. The CDR3 region is CACTGRHSYNEQFF. The CDR3 DNA sequence: TGTGCCTGTACCGGACGCCACTCCTACAATGAGCAGTTCTTC.

This clonotype has more than one count but fewer than ten. The genes are TRBV19 and TRBJ2-3; 9 positions agree with TRBD2. Germline V lookup: CDR1 LNHDA, CDR2 SQIVND (reference sequence). The CDR3 loop spans 14 amino acids. J gave up 8 bases and V 6 bases, and 9 bases lay outside the gene matches. The CDR3 here is CASRPGLATGTQYF. The CDR3 DNA follows: TGTGCCAGTAGGCCGGGACTAGCAACCGGTACGCAGTATTTT.

This clonotype was counted many times. J is TRBJ2-2 and V is TRBV10-1; unclear D gene. The CDR3 runs 15 residues. The germline V and J ends were trimmed by 5 bases and 0 bases, with 10 bases remaining between them. The germline CDR1 and CDR2 sequences are WNHNN and SYGVQD (reference sequence). CDR3 region: CASSRDSANTGELFF. CDR3 coding DNA: TGCGCCAGCAGTAGGGATTCCGCGAACACCGGGGAGCTGTTTTTT.

V and J are TRBV6-1 and TRBJ2-1, with TRBD2 matching 10 bases. The trim removed 6 bases at V and 3 bases at J, leaving 11 bases unmatched. Germline V gene sequence: CDR1 MNHNS, CDR2 SASEGT. There are 17 residues in the CDR3. CDR3 nucleotides: TGTGCCAGCAGCCTAGTAGCGGGGGGCCAAATCTACAATGAGCAGTTCTTC. This codes for CASSLVAGGQIYNEQFF.

This clonotype was observed at least ten times. The rearrangement links TRBV11-2 to TRBJ2-2; D unclear. V was shortened by 1 base and J by 5 bases, with 11 bases between the two germline ends. The CDR3 has 15 residues. CDR1 is SGHAT, CDR2 FQNNGV, per germline. In DNA, the CDR3 is TGTGCCAGCAGCTTAGGATCATTTCAAACCGGGGAGCTGTTTTTT. Its protein product is CASSLGSFQTGELFF.

In its sample, this clonotype was seen many times. CDR3 loop: CASSWGKDEQFF. In DNA, the CDR3 is TGTGCCAGCAGCTGGGGCAAGGATGAGCAGTTCTTC. The J gene is TRBJ2-1, the V gene TRBV5-6, with D perhaps matching TRBD1 (5 bases). This CDR3 spans 12 amino acids. Per germline, CDR1 SGHDT and CDR2 YYEEEE. The V end lost 3 bases, the J end lost 8 bases, and 9 bases lay between the germline ends.

The chain uses TRBV11-2 and TRBJ1-2; D call uncertain. Germline CDR1 and CDR2: SGHAT and FQNNGV. With 6 bases removed from V and 4 bases from J, the gap between germline ends came to 21 bases. CDR3 size: 16 residues. The CDR3 DNA reads TGTGCCAGCAGTTCTACCTCGACACGGAGAACCTATGGCTACACCTTC. Translating it yields CASSSTSTRRTYGYTF. Supplemented by reference TRBV11-2 and TRBJ1-2, the full variable domain reads EAGVAQSPRYKIIEKRQSVAFWCNPISGHATLYWYQQILGQGPKLLIQFQNNGVVDDSQLPKDRFSAERLKGVDSTLKIQPAKLEDSAVYLCASSSTSTRRTYGYTFGSGTRLTVV.

This chain connects TRBV7-7 to TRBJ2-7; 9 nucleotides match TRBD2. CDR1 and CDR2 from the germline V gene are SSHAT and FNYEAQ (reference sequence). Germline trimming cut 5 bases from V and 3 bases from J; bases unmatched to any gene: 5. The CDR3 sequence is 14 residues long. CDR3 bases: TGTGCCAGCAGCCCCGGACTAGCGCACTACGAGCAGTACTTC. It translates to CASSPGLAHYEQYF.

J is TRBJ2-3 and V is TRBV9; D not certain. This CDR3 region has 15 residues. Germline V lookup: CDR1 SGDLS, CDR2 YYNGEE. Trimming took off 5 bases at V and 2 bases at J, with 15 bases between the two ends. The DNA for the CDR3 is TGTGCCAGCAGTCTGAGAGGCAGAGACACAGATACGCAGTATTTT. Translating gives CASSLRGRDTDTQYF.

Points on this clonotype: This may arise from a read error, as a much more abundant clone is one base away. This rearrangement joins TRBV6-1 to TRBJ2-7; D is perhaps TRBD1 or TRBD2 (5 bases each). The CDR3 runs 15 residues. Germline V gene data show CDR1 as MNHNS and CDR2 as SASEGT. The germline V and J ends were trimmed by 5 bases and 3 bases, with 17 bases remaining between them. The CDR3 is CASSNQQVRGYEQYF. DNA for the CDR3: TGTGCCAGCAGTAATCAACAGGTGAGGGGCTACGAGCAGTACTTC.

This clonotype was detected ten times or more. For the CDR3, the DNA is TGTGCCAGCAGCACGAGTACAGATACGCAGTATTTT. This sequence encodes CASSTSTDTQYF. The chain combines TRBV12-3 or TRBV12-4 with TRBJ2-3; no clear D. The CDR3 contains 12 residues. V was trimmed by 6 bases and J by 3 bases, leaving 7 bases between them.

This clonotype was recorded many times. The chain employs TRBV12-3 or TRBV12-4 and TRBJ1-5; maybe TRBD1 (5 bases). Between the trimmed V and J ends, which lost 9 bases and 2 bases, there was a span of 14 bases. The CDR3 has 14 residues. The CDR3 spells CASAGVGGNQPQHF. CDR3 DNA sequence: TGTGCCAGTGCGGGGGTGGGAGGCAATCAGCCCCAGCATTTT.